Following are 12 T cell receptor beta chains from one sample sequenced in a study of CD8 T cells in ankylosing spondylitis. TCRdb passed the 5' RACE reads through MiXCR, listing each CDR3 protein once. The table includes roughly 26,000 distinct CDR3 sequences, around 13% detected once. Sequencing used blood. The receptors here all came from a male donor with ankylosing spondylitis or in good health (not recorded which).

The V call is TRBV28, the J call TRBJ2-1; unclear D gene. Trimming pared 2 bases from V and 10 bases from J, leaving 6 bases between. Per the germline V gene, CDR1 is MDHEN and CDR2 is SYDVKM. The CDR3 is 11 amino acids. CDR3 nucleotides: TGTGCCAGCAGTTTAGGGCGGGAGCAGTTCTTC. Translated: CASSLGREQFF.

The chain joins TRBV20-1 to TRBJ1-3; D remains unclear. The germline V and J ends were trimmed by 1 base and 0 bases, with 4 bases remaining between them. The CDR3 has 13 amino acids. CDR1 is DFQATT and CDR2 is SNEGSKA in the germline V gene (reference sequence). DNA of the CDR3: TGCAGTGCTAGAGTACTCTCTGGAAACACCATATATTTT. Translating it yields CSARVLSGNTIYF.

The gene calls are TRBV2 and TRBJ2-1, with 7 nucleotides matching TRBD2. The CDR3 has 14 residues. Losses at the gene ends were 6 bases for V and 0 bases for J; bases not matched to a gene: 2. Germline CDR1 reads SNHLY; CDR2 reads FYNNEI. The CDR3, as DNA: TGTGCCAGCAGAAGGACTAGCTCCTACAATGAGCAGTTCTTC. Its protein product is CASRRTSSYNEQFF.

Many counts were recorded for this clonotype. This rearrangement joins TRBV29-1 to TRBJ1-1, with D perhaps matching TRBD1 (6 bases). Germline assignment: CDR1 SQVTM and CDR2 ANQGSEA. Deletions cut 0 bases from V and 11 bases from J, with 13 bases between. The CDR3 totals 12 residues. The CDR3 bases are TGCAGCGTTGAAGAGCAACAGAGGGGGGCTTTCTTT. This sequence encodes CSVEEQQRGAFF. Variable domain in full (rest from reference TRBV29-1 and TRBJ1-1): SAVISQKPSRDICQRGTSLTIQCQVDSQVTMMFWYRQQPGQSLTLIATANQGSEATYESGFVIDKFPISRPNLTFSTLTVSNMSPEDSSIYLCSVEEQQRGAFFGQGTRLTVV.

The chain joins TRBV12-3 or TRBV12-4 to TRBJ2-2; D unresolved. The CDR3 runs 11 residues. V gave up 3 bases and J gave up 5 bases, with 1 base separating them. Here the CDR3 reads CASSFTGELFF. The CDR3 DNA reads as TGTGCCAGCAGTTTTACCGGGGAGCTGTTTTTT.

The genes are TRBV2 and TRBJ2-1, with 12 bases fitting TRBD2. The germline CDR1 and CDR2 sequences are SNHLY and FYNNEI. With V trimmed by 8 bases and J by 9 bases, 14 bases remained unmatched. This CDR3 has 16 residues. The CDR3 bases are TGTGCCAGCTCTCATCGGGCTAGCGGGAGGGCTATTGAGCAGTTCTTC. This translates into CASSHRASGRAIEQFF.

The chain employs TRBV3-1 and TRBJ2-7; 10 bases agree with TRBD2. This CDR3 has 15 residues. Germline V gene sequence: CDR1 LGHDT, CDR2 YNNKEL (reference sequence). V lost 1 base and J lost 6; bases outside the gene matches: 6. Here the CDR3 reads CASSQVLAGASEQYF. CDR3 coding DNA: TGTGCCAGCAGCCAAGTGCTAGCGGGAGCGTCCGAGCAGTACTTC.

This clonotype showed up many times. V usage is TRBV5-6 and J usage is TRBJ2-1, with 9 bases lining up with TRBD2. Germline CDR1 is SGHDT and CDR2 is YYEEEE. CDR3 size: 16 residues. With 1 base clipped from V and 4 bases from J, the junction kept 6 bases outside the gene matches. CDR3 residues: CASSLKAGGRYNEQFF. CDR3 nucleotides: TGTGCCAGCAGCTTGAAGGCGGGAGGGCGTTACAATGAGCAGTTCTTC.

V and J are TRBV25-1 and TRBJ1-1; 10 positions agree with TRBD1. Germline V lookup: CDR1 MGHDK, CDR2 SYGVNS. The ends lost 10 bases at V and 4 bases at J; junction bases unmatched: 3. The CDR3 length is 12 residues. The CDR3 DNA follows: TGTGCCACCGGACAGGGGGGCACTGAAGCTTTCTTT. Its translation is CATGQGGTEAFF.

This clonotype was observed many times. The J gene is TRBJ2-3, the V gene TRBV7-2; D gene unclear. The V end was cut by 1 base, the J end by 0 bases, with 8 bases between. Germline-derived CDR1 and CDR2 are SGHTA and FQGNSA. The CDR3 totals 15 residues. CDR3 residues: CASSLEAGSTDTQYF. CDR3 DNA: TGTGCCAGCAGCTTAGAGGCTGGGAGCACAGATACGCAGTATTTT.

This clonotype was counted between two and nine times. The rearrangement joins TRBV11-3 to TRBJ2-2; D not resolved. Germline V gives CDR1 SGHNT, CDR2 YENEEA. Trimming stripped 4 bases from V and 6 bases from J, with 12 bases between. This CDR3 region has 14 residues. DNA of the CDR3: TGTGCCAGCAGCTCCCAGCTTGGCCCCGGGGAGCTGTTTTTT. It codes for CASSSQLGPGELFF.

This clonotype was picked up a small number of times. V is TRBV18 and J is TRBJ1-5; D unclear. CDR1 KGHSH and CDR2 LQKENI come from the germline V gene. This CDR3 is 13 amino acids long. V lost 6 bases and J lost 2, with 8 bases in between. The CDR3 nucleotides read TGTGCCAGCTCCCAGGACCGCAATCAGCCCCAGCATTTT. Amino acid sequence: CASSQDRNQPQHF.